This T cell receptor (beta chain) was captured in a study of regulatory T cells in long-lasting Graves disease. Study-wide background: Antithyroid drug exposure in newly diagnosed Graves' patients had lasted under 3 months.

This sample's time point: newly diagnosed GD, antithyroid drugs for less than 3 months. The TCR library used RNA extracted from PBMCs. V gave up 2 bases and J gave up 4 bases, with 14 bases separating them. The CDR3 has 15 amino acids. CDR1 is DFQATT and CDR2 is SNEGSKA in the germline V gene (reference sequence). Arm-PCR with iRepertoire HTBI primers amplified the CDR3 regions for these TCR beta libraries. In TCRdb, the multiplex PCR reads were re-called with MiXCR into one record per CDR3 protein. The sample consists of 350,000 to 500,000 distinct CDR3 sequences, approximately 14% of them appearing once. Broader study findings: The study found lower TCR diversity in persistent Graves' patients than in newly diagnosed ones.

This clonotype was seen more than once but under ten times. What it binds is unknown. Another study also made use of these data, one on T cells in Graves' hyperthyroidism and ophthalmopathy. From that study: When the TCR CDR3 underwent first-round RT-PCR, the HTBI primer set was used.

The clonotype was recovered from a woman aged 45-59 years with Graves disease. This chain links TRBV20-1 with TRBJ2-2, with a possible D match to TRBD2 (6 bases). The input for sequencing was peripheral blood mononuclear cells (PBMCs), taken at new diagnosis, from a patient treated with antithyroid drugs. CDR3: CSARRRGGFTGELFF. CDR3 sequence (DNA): TGCAGTGCTAGAAGGAGGGGTGGATTCACCGGGGAGCTGTTTTTT.